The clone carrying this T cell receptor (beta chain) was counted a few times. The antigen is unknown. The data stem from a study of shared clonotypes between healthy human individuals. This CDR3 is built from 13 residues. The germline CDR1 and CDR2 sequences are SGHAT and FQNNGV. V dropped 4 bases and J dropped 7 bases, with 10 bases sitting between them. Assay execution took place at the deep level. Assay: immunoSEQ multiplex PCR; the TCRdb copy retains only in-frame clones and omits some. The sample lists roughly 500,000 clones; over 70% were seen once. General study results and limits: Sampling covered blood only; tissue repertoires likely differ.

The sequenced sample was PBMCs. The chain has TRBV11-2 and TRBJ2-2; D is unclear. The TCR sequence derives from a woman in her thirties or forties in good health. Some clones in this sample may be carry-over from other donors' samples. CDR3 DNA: TGTGCCAGCAGCTCTAGGTACAGCGGGGAGCTGTTTTTT. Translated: CASSSRYSGELFF.